Included here is one TCR beta chain sequence, with context. The entry originates in a study of blood T cells in healthy people across ages. For the second PCR, which ran for roughly 6 to 12 cycles, a sample-barcoded 5' primer and a J-beta primer mix were used. TCRdb processed the 5' RACE reads anew with MiXCR; each CDR3 protein has one entry. The table has some 1.8 million distinct CDR3 sequences, roughly two fifths seen once; the top ten hold around 23%. The sequencing sample was made of blood. The TCR comes from a human donor in good health.

The CDR3 coding sequence is TGTGCCAGCAGCCCGTTTAGGGGGGGAGTCAACTATGGCTACACCTTC. Protein sequence: CASSPFRGGVNYGYTF. The rearrangement links TRBV7-6 to TRBJ1-2, with D perhaps matching TRBD1 (6 bases). Trimming pared 5 bases from V and 2 bases from J, leaving 18 bases between. The CDR3 runs 16 residues. The germline gives CDR1 SGHVS, CDR2 FNYEAQ.